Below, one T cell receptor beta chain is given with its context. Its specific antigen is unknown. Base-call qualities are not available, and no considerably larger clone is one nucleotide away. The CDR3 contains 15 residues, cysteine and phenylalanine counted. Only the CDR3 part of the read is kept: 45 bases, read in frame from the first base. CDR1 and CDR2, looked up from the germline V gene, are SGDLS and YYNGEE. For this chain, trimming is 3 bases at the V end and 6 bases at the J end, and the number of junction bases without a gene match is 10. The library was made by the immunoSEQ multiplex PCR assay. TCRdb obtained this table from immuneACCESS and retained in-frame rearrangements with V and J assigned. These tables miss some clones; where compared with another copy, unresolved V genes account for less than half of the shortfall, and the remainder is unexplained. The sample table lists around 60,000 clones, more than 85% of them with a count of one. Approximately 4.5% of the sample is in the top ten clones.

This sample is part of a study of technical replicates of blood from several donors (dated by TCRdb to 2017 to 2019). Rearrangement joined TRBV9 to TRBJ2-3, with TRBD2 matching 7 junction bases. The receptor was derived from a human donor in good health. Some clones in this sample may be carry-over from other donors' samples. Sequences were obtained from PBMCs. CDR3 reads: CASSENWRGYDTQYF. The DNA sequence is TGTGCCAGCAGCGAGAACTGGCGGGGGTATGATACGCAGTATTTT.